This record looks at one T cell receptor (beta chain) sequence and its context. The antigen it recognizes is unknown. There are no base qualities to consult, and no much larger clone falls within one base. The sample originates from a study of PD-1 blockade in mismatch repair-deficient tumors (dated by TCRdb to 2016 to 2017). The study in broad terms: The trial enrolled 86 consecutive patients with about twelve mismatch repair-deficient cancer types between 2013 and 2016, all previously treated and progressing. Tumor-associated T cell clones were tracked in the peripheral blood of patients responding to PD-1 blockade by deep sequencing of TCR CDR3 regions.

The germline V end is reduced by 2 bases and the J end by 3 bases; junction bases left unmatched: 10. Inclusive of the bounding cysteine and phenylalanine, the CDR3 is 18 residues long. The retained sequence is limited to the CDR3, 54 bases, with the frame set at the first base. As encoded in the germline V gene (reference sequence), CDR1 is MNHEY while CDR2 is SMNVEV. For every enrolled patient, mismatch repair deficiency was confirmed by either polymerase chain reaction or immunohistochemistry. A few patients who responded to pembrolizumab therapy underwent TCR sequencing. Pembrolizumab PD-1 blockade was prospectively tested in advanced mismatch repair-deficient cancers, regardless of tissue of origin, in the phase II trial. Peripheral blood T cell samples were gathered serially, both before PD-1 blockade started and at multiple time points afterward. Blood sampling time points were reported as weeks after the first dose of pembrolizumab.

The library was obtained by the immunoSEQ multiplex PCR assay. Imported from immuneACCESS, the table was reduced by TCRdb to in-frame sequences with V and J called. These copies leave out some clones; in studies compared against another copy, an unresolved V gene accounts for under half, and the cause of the remainder is not known. In all, the sample holds about 22,000 clones, and approximately 84% of those were seen once. The top ten clonotypes cover under 20% of the sample. Paper-wide results and their limitations: Rapid expansion after pembrolizumab followed by contraction, generally before radiologic responses, was shown by tumor-resident clones, which were often undetectable in blood before treatment.

The rearranged segments are TRBV27 and TRBJ2-7; TRBD2 matches 13 bases in the middle. The sequencing here drew on peripheral blood, taken 2 weeks after starting pembrolizumab. This TCR came from an adult with mismatch repair-deficient cancer. The DNA reads as follows: TGTGCCAGCAGTTTAGCTCCTTGGGGACTAGCGGGGAACTACGAGCAGTACTTC. Its protein reads: CASSLAPWGLAGNYEQYF.